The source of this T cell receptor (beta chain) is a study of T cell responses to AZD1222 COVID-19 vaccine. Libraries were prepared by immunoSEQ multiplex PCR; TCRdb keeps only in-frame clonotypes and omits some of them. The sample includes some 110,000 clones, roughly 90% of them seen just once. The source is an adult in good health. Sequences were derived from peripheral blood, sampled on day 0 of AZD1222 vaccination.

The CDR3 DNA reads TGTGCCAGCAGCCCTAGACAGGTTGAGCCCCAGCATTTT. Protein sequence: CASSPRQVEPQHF. The chain carries TRBV7-2 and TRBJ1-5; perhaps TRBD1 as D (6 bases). Germline CDR1 and CDR2: SGHTA and FQGNSA. The CDR3 runs 13 residues. Trimming shortened V by 5 bases and J by 8 bases, and 13 bases separated the two germline ends.